Below are 20 T cell receptor beta chains sequenced from a single sample in a study of metastatic and nonmetastatic thyroid tumors. No treatment had been given to any patient before thyroid surgery. TCRdb recomputed clones from the PCR reads via MiXCR. The repertoire has about 8,000 clones, under 20% of them found once; the top ten carry 9.6%. Sequencing was carried out using adjacent normal tissue. Receptors originate from a female donor with papillary thyroid cancer or a benign thyroid nodule (not recorded which). Some clones in this sample may be carry-over from other donors' samples.

In its sample, this clone is medium-sized. The chain employs TRBV12-3 or TRBV12-4 and TRBJ1-2; TRBD1 aligns across 7 bases. This CDR3 spans 14 amino acids. V lost 5 bases and J lost 4; bases outside the gene matches: 7. The CDR3 spells CASSIQGPAYGYTF. Here the CDR3 DNA reads TGTGCCAGCAGTATACAGGGGCCAGCCTATGGCTACACCTTC.

This clone was detected a few times. This chain links TRBV24-1 with TRBJ2-3; 12 positions match TRBD2. This CDR3 has 16 amino acids. Per germline, CDR1 KGHDR and CDR2 SFDVKD. The ends lost 5 bases at V and 6 bases at J; junction bases unmatched: 8. For the CDR3, the DNA is TGTGCCACCAGTGTTAGGACTAGCGGGGCTGGGGATACGCAGTATTTT. It specifies CATSVRTSGAGDTQYF.

This clone was seen repeatedly, ten times or more. The rearrangement links TRBV18 to TRBJ1-1, with TRBD1 matching 7 bases. The CDR3 loop spans 17 amino acids. In germline, CDR1 is KGHSH, CDR2 LQKENI. The trim removed 3 bases at V and 2 bases at J, leaving 12 bases unmatched. The chain's CDR3 is CASSPRGWDSPNTEAFF. CDR3 in DNA: TGTGCCAGCTCACCCAGAGGATGGGACAGCCCCAACACTGAAGCTTTCTTT. The variable domain in full, with the rest retrieved from reference TRBV18 and TRBJ1-1, is NAGVMQNPRHLVRRRGQEARLRCSPMKGHSHVYWYRQLPEEGLKFMVYLQKENIIDESGMPKERFSAEFPKEGPSILRIQQVVRGDSAAYFCASSPRGWDSPNTEAFFGQGTRLTVV.

This clone showed up many times. A read error may produce the germline difference seen at one junction end. The rearrangement joins TRBV5-4 to TRBJ2-2; tentative D call: TRBD1 (5 bases). CDR3 length equals 16 residues. CDR1 and CDR2 from the germline V gene are SGHNT and YYREEE (reference sequence). The CDR3 DNA reads as TGCGCCAGCAGCTTGAGTATACGGACATCCACCGGGGAGCTGTTTTTT. It yields the protein CASSLSIRTSTGELFF.

This clone is medium-sized. The rearrangement links TRBV28 to TRBJ1-2, with 10 nucleotides matching TRBD1. This CDR3 has 15 amino acids. Per the germline V gene, CDR1 is MDHEN and CDR2 is SYDVKM. V shed 5 bases and J 5 bases; nucleotides not matched to a gene: 8. The DNA for the CDR3 is TGTGCCAGCAGTATCTCCGGGACAGGGGTATATGGCTACACCTTC. Its translation: CASSISGTGVYGYTF.

This clone occurred a few times. The chain joins TRBV9 to TRBJ1-1; D may be TRBD1 (6 bases). Germline CDR1 is SGDLS and CDR2 is YYNGEE. Trimming cost V 4 bases and J 4 bases, with 20 bases left between them. CDR3 size: 16 residues. The CDR3 DNA sequence: TGTGCCAGCAGCCCACAATCAGGGGTGGAGGGCACTGAAGCTTTCTTT. Amino acid sequence: CASSPQSGVEGTEAFF.

By its share, this clone is medium-sized. The V call is TRBV20-1, the J call TRBJ2-3; D is unclear. The CDR3 is made up of 11 amino acids. CDR1 is DFQATT, CDR2 SNEGSKA, per germline (reference sequence). Trimming cost V 3 bases and J 10 bases, with 11 bases left between them. The CDR3 loop reads CSASRPPAQYF. Written as DNA, the CDR3 is TGCAGTGCTAGTCGGCCCCCTGCGCAGTATTTT.

This clone was counted a few times. The chain links TRBV20-1 to TRBJ2-1; 7 bases are a match to TRBD1. The ends lost 6 bases at V and 8 bases at J; junction bases unmatched: 10. The CDR3 sequence is 13 residues long. Germline V gives CDR1 DFQATT, CDR2 SNEGSKA (reference sequence). DNA for the CDR3: TGCAGTGCCGACGGGCAGGGGGTCGATGAGCAGTTCTTC. Protein sequence: CSADGQGVDEQFF.

This clone was picked up many times. A much larger clonotype is one base distant, so this may be a read error. V is TRBV6-1 and J is TRBJ1-2, with no clear D. The CDR3 length is 14 residues. The germline gives CDR1 MNHNS, CDR2 SASEGT. V lost 5 bases to trimming and J lost 3 bases, with 13 bases between them. The DNA for the CDR3 is TGTGCCAGCAGTAAGGCCGTCATCGACTATGGCTACACCTTC. Encoded protein: CASSKAVIDYGYTF.

This clone was counted many times. This chain joins TRBV27 and TRBJ2-5, with 9 bases aligning to TRBD2. The CDR3 spans 18 residues. Losses at the gene ends were 6 bases for V and 4 bases for J; bases not matched to a gene: 18. CDR1 and CDR2 from the germline V gene are MNHEY and SMNVEV (reference sequence). In nucleotides, the CDR3 is TGTGCCAGCAGCCACCGCGGTGGGCGGGGGGGCCCCTCAGAGACCCAGTACTTC. Protein product: CASSHRGGRGGPSETQYF.

The chain uses TRBV9 and TRBJ1-3; 7 positions agree with TRBD1. The CDR3 extends over 15 amino acids. Germline V CDR1 and CDR2: SGDLS, YYNGEE. The ends lost 3 bases at V and 0 bases at J; junction bases unmatched: 3. This chain's CDR3 is CASSGTGHSGNTIYF. Written as DNA, the CDR3 is TGTGCCAGCAGCGGGACAGGACACTCTGGAAACACCATATATTTT.

This clone has ten or more counts. This sequence joins TRBV5-1 and TRBJ2-3; the D gene could be TRBD1 or TRBD2 (5 bases each). The V gene's germline CDR1 is SGHRS and CDR2 YFSETQ. Trimming took off 1 base at V and 1 base at J, with 10 bases between the two ends. The CDR3 length is 15 residues. CDR3 in amino acids: CASSLRDLRTDTQYF. CDR3 DNA sequence: TGCGCCAGCAGCTTGCGGGACCTTCGCACAGATACGCAGTATTTT.

This clone was found once. V usage is TRBV11-2 and J usage is TRBJ1-6; the D is unclear. Germline CDR1 and CDR2: SGHAT and FQNNGV. The CDR3 sequence is 15 residues long. Trimming cost V 5 bases and J 7 bases, with 15 bases left between them. The CDR3 is CASSQGNVGNSPLHF. The CDR3 DNA follows: TGTGCCAGCAGCCAAGGAAACGTGGGCAATTCACCCCTCCACTTT.

The rearrangement joins TRBV27 to TRBJ2-7; maybe TRBD1 (6 bases). Germline CDR1 and CDR2: MNHEY and SMNVEV (reference sequence). V lost 2 bases and J lost 3, with 20 bases in between. This CDR3 comprises 17 residues. The CDR3 nucleotides are TGTGCCAGCAGTTTACCAACCATTCTTCAGACAGGCTACGAGCAGTACTTC. Protein product: CASSLPTILQTGYEQYF.

Ten or more counts support this clone. The rearrangement uses TRBV5-1 and TRBJ2-4; D is uncertain. Germline V gene lookup returns CDR1 SGHRS and CDR2 YFSETQ. The V end lost 0 bases, the J end lost 0 bases, and 10 bases lay between the germline ends. CDR3 length: 16 amino acids. The CDR3 region has the DNA TGCGCCAGCAGCTTGGTCCCCAAGCTAGCCAAAAACATTCAGTACTTC. Its protein is CASSLVPKLAKNIQYF. Complete variable domain (other parts from reference TRBV5-1 and TRBJ2-4): KAGVTQTPRYLIKTRGQQVTLSCSPISGHRSVSWYQQTPGQGLQFLFEYFSETQRNKGNFPGRFSGRQFSNSRSEMNVSTLELGDSALYLCASSLVPKLAKNIQYFGAGTRLSVL.

Notes on this clone: No conserved phenylalanine or tryptophan ends this CDR3, so it is likely a read error. No DNA is shown, since the ends of the CDR3 on it are uncertain; the CDR3 is the one TCRdb lists. The chain uses TRBV9 and TRBJ2-7; the D call of TRBD2 is as the table states it, not checked on the DNA. The CDR3 region is 9 residues in length, termini included. Germline loops: CDR1 SGDLS, CDR2 YYNGEE. The CDR3 protein is CASSPGLAG.

By share, this clone ranks as medium-sized. The chain has TRBV12-5 and TRBJ2-7; 14 bases agree with TRBD2. The germline CDR1 and CDR2 sequences are LGHNT and FRNRAP. With V trimmed by 6 bases and J by 0 bases, 7 bases remained unmatched. The CDR3 totals 17 residues. The DNA for the CDR3 is TGTGCTAGTGGAACCCCCGGGACTAGCGGGAGCTCCTACGAGCAGTACTTC. Its protein product is CASGTPGTSGSSYEQYF.

By share, this clone counts as medium-sized (0.01 to 0.1%). The chain combines TRBV4-1 with TRBJ2-2; 10 bases are shared with TRBD1. The CDR3 spans 17 residues. The V gene end was trimmed by 0 bases and the J gene end by 1 base; junction bases not matched to a gene: 2. CDR1 and CDR2 from the germline V gene are MGHRA and YSYEKL. The CDR3, as DNA: TGCGCCAGCAGCCAAGACGGGACAGGGGTGAACACCGGGGAGCTGTTTTTT. Its translation: CASSQDGTGVNTGELFF.

The rearrangement joins TRBV5-1 to TRBJ1-3; 8 bases match TRBD1. The V gene end was trimmed by 4 bases and the J gene end by 7 bases; junction bases not matched to a gene: 16. This CDR3 has 17 residues. Germline values: CDR1 SGHRS, CDR2 YFSETQ. For the CDR3, the DNA is TGCGCCAGCAGCACGGGGACAGGTTTCACCCCGGGGAACACCATATATTTT. Translation: CASSTGTGFTPGNTIYF.

This clone was recorded many times. A much larger clone differs from this one at a single base, so this may be a read error. J is TRBJ2-5 and V is TRBV30, with 11 bases identical to TRBD2. V dropped 5 bases and J dropped 2; count of bases not matched to a gene: 7. Germline V gives CDR1 GTSNPN, CDR2 SVGIG (reference sequence). CDR3 length: 15 amino acids. The CDR3 region is CAWGLTSGGQETQYF. CDR3 bases: TGTGCCTGGGGTCTAACTAGCGGGGGTCAAGAGACCCAGTACTTC. Full variable domain (remainder filled in from reference TRBV30 and TRBJ2-5): SQTIHQWPATLVQPVGSPLSLECTVEGTSNPNLYWYRQAAGRGLQLLFYSVGIGQISSEVPQNLSASRPQDRQFILSSKKLLLSDSGFYLCAWGLTSGGQETQYFGPGTRLLVL.